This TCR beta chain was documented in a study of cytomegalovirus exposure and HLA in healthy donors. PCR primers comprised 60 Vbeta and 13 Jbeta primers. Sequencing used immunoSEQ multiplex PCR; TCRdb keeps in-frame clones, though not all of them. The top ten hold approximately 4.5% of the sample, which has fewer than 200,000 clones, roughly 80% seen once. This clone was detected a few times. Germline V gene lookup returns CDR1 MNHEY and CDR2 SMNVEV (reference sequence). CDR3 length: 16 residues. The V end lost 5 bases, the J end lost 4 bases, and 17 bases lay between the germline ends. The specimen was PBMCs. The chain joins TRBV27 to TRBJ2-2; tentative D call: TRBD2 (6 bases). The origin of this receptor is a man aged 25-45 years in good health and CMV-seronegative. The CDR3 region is CASSPLGGWGTGELFF. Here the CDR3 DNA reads TGTGCCAGCAGTCCCCTCGGGGGATGGGGCACCGGGGAGCTGTTTTTT.